The clone carrying this T cell receptor beta chain was recorded only once. The data originate from a study of blood T cell repertoires in COVID-19. The overall study: Sample material is recorded as cDNA or gDNA derived from T cells, B-cell-depleted T cells, or PBMCs.

This CDR3 comprises 14 residues. V lost 6 bases and J 1 base, leaving 14 bases between the germline ends. CDR1 is SQVTM, CDR2 ANQGSEA, per germline. Assay: immunoSEQ multiplex PCR; the TCRdb copy retains only in-frame clones and omits some. This table holds 200,000 to 250,000 clones, roughly 87% found once. The V gene is TRBV29-1, the J gene TRBJ2-3; D unclear. Sequencing was performed on PBMCs or T cells enriched from blood (not recorded which). The clonotype originates from a man aged 18-30 years with acute COVID-19. CDR3 amino acids: CSVAAPEGTDTQYF. CDR3 sequence (DNA): TGCAGCGTCGCGGCCCCTGAGGGCACAGATACGCAGTATTTT.